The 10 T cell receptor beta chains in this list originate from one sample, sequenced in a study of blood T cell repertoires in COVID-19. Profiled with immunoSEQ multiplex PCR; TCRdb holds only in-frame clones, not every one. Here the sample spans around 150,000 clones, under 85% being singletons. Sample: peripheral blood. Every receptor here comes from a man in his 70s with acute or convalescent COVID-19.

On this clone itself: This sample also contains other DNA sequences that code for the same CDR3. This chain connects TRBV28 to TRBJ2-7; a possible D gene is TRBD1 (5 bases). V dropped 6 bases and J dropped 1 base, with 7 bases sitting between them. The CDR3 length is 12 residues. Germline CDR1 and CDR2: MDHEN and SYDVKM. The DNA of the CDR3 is TGTGCCAGCAGCAGGGATTCCTACGAGCAGTACTTC. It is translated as CASSRDSYEQYF.

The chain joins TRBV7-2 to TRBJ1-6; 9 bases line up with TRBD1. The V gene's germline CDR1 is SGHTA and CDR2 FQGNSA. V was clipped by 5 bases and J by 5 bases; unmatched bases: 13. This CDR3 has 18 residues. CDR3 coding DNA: TGTGCCAGCAGCCCTGAGAGACAGGGGGTTTTTGATAATTCACCCCTCCACTTT. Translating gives CASSPERQGVFDNSPLHF.

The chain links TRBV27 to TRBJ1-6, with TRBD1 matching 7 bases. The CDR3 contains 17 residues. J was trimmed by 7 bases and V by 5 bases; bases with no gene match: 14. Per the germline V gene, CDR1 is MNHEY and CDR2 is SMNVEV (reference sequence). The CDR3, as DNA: TGTGCCAGCAGTCCGATCCCGACAGGGATTATGAATTCACCCCTCCACTTT. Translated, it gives CASSPIPTGIMNSPLHF.

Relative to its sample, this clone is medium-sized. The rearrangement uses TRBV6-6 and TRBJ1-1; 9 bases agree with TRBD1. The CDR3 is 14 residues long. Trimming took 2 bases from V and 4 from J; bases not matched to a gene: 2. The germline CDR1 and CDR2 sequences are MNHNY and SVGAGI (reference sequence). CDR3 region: CASSYQDRGTEAFF. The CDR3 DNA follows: TGTGCCAGCAGTTACCAGGACAGGGGCACTGAAGCTTTCTTT.

The CDR3: CASSLLATGYTF. The DNA for the CDR3 is TGTGCCAGCAGCTTGCTGGCAACTGGCTACACCTTC. V usage is TRBV13 and J usage is TRBJ1-2, with D unresolved. The CDR3 has 12 residues. CDR1 and CDR2 (germline): PRHDT, FYEKMQ (reference sequence). The V end lost 3 bases, the J end lost 7 bases, and 9 bases lay between the germline ends. The full variable domain, rest sourced from reference TRBV13 and TRBJ1-2, is AAGVIQSPRHLIKEKRETATLKCYPIPRHDTVYWYQQGPGQDPQFLISFYEKMQSDKGSIPDRFSAQQFSDYHSELNMSSLELGDSALYFCASSLLATGYTFGSGTRLTVV.

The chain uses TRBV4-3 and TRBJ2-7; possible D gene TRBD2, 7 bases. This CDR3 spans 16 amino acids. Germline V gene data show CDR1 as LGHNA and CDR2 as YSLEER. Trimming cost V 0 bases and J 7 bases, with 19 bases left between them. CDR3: CASSQEFGGPLGEQYF. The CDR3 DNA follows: TGCGCCAGCAGCCAAGAGTTCGGGGGGCCCCTTGGAGAGCAGTACTTC.

The CDR3 DNA is TGTGCCAGCATTTCCAATGGAGCGGGGTACAATGAGCAGTTCTTC. As protein: CASISNGAGYNEQFF. The chain has TRBV28 and TRBJ2-1; the match to TRBD2 covers 7 bases. The CDR3 is 15 amino acids. Per germline, CDR1 MDHEN and CDR2 SYDVKM. The trim removed 7 bases at V and 4 bases at J, leaving 10 bases unmatched.

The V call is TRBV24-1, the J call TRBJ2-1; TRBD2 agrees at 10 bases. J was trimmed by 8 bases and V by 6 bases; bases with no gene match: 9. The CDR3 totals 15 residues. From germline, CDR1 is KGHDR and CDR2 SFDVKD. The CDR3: CATSPIAGGRDEQFF. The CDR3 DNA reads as TGTGCCACCAGTCCAATAGCGGGAGGTCGGGATGAGCAGTTCTTC.

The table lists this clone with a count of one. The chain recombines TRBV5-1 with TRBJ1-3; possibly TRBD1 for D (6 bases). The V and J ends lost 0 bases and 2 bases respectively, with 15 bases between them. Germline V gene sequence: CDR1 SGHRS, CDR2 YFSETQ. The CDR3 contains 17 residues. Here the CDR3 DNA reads TGCGCCAGCAGCTTGGACCCCAATACAGGGCCTGGAAACACCATATATTTT. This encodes CASSLDPNTGPGNTIYF.

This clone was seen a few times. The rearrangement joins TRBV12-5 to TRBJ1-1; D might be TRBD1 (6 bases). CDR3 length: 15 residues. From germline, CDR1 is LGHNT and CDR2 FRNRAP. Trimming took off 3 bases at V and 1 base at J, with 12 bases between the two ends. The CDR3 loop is CASGFRDTKNTEAFF. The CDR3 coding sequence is TGTGCTAGTGGTTTCCGGGACACTAAGAACACTGAAGCTTTCTTT.